Each of the 17 T cell receptor beta chains below was sequenced from the same sample in a study of cytomegalovirus exposure and HLA in healthy donors. Primers for the PCR totalled 60 Vbeta and 13 Jbeta. The table came from immunoSEQ multiplex PCR; TCRdb's copy has only in-frame clones and leaves some out. The repertoire has about 110,000 clones, roughly 74% of them found once; the top ten carry 2% to 3%. The sequenced material came from PBMCs. All receptors derive from a man aged 35 to 55 in good health and CMV-seronegative.

The rearrangement uses TRBV29-1 and TRBJ2-3; D not certain. Trimming shortened V by 1 base and J by 0 bases, and 20 bases separated the two germline ends. The CDR3 extends over 18 amino acids. Germline CDR1 and CDR2: SQVTM and ANQGSEA. Here the CDR3 DNA reads TGCAGCGTTGAAGGGCTACCTACAACCCCGAGGAGCACAGATACGCAGTATTTT. Its translation: CSVEGLPTTPRSTDTQYF.

The chain uses TRBV5-4 and TRBJ2-2; D uncertain. The ends were cut back, 0 bases at V and 10 bases at J, with 10 bases in the middle. The CDR3 extends over 13 amino acids. Germline V gene data show CDR1 as SGHNT and CDR2 as YYREEE (reference sequence). CDR3 coding DNA: TGTGCCAGCAGCTTGGGATATGAACAGGAGCTGTTTTTT. Translated: CASSLGYEQELFF.

The V call is TRBV15, the J call TRBJ1-5; D perhaps matches TRBD1 (6 bases). This CDR3 is 14 amino acids long. The germline CDR1 and CDR2 sequences are LNHNV and YYDKDF (reference sequence). The ends were cut back, 3 bases at V and 5 bases at J, with 11 bases in the middle. CDR3 sequence (DNA): TGTGCCACCAGCAGCTACAGGGCGGATCAGCCCCAGCATTTT. This gives the protein CATSSYRADQPQHF.

The rearrangement uses TRBV11-2 and TRBJ1-5; D is unclear. The germline V gene has CDR1 SGHAT and CDR2 FQNNGV. This CDR3 has 16 amino acids. The V end was cut by 5 bases, the J end by 5 bases, with 19 bases between. DNA of the CDR3: TGTGCCAGCAGCCGAGGGATCCCAATGGGTGATCAGCCCCAGCATTTT. This gives the protein CASSRGIPMGDQPQHF.

This rearrangement joins TRBV5-1 to TRBJ1-4; 7 bases agree with TRBD1. The CDR3 is 17 amino acids. Trimming at V came to 2 bases and at J to 0 bases, leaving 7 bases not matched to a gene. Germline V gives CDR1 SGHRS, CDR2 YFSETQ. CDR3 sequence: CASSLEAQGSTNEKLFF. CDR3 in DNA: TGCGCCAGCAGCTTAGAAGCACAGGGGTCAACTAATGAAAAACTGTTTTTT. The complete variable domain, with remaining parts taken from reference TRBV5-1 and TRBJ1-4, reads KAGVTQTPRYLIKTRGQQVTLSCSPISGHRSVSWYQQTPGQGLQFLFEYFSETQRNKGNFPGRFSGRQFSNSRSEMNVSTLELGDSALYLCASSLEAQGSTNEKLFFGSGTQLSVL.

J is TRBJ1-2 and V is TRBV5-1; 7 bases agree with TRBD1. The CDR3 is 15 residues long. V was clipped by 4 bases and J by 7 bases; unmatched bases: 13. Germline-derived CDR1 and CDR2 are SGHRS and YFSETQ. The CDR3 protein is CASSPRLRDSSGYTF. Here the CDR3 DNA reads TGCGCCAGCAGCCCCCGGCTCCGGGACAGTTCTGGCTACACCTTC.

This clone showed up just once. The genes are TRBV15 and TRBJ1-5; D not resolved. The V gene's germline CDR1 is LNHNV and CDR2 YYDKDF (reference sequence). The CDR3 totals 16 residues. Deletions cut 0 bases from V and 0 bases from J, with 9 bases between. The CDR3 loop reads CATSRDSVVSNQPQHF. CDR3 nucleotide sequence: TGTGCCACCAGCAGAGATAGTGTCGTTAGCAATCAGCCCCAGCATTTT.

The chain combines TRBV27 with TRBJ1-1; a weak D match, TRBD1 (5 bases). The germline V gene has CDR1 MNHEY and CDR2 SMNVEV (reference sequence). Trimming took 6 bases from V and 2 from J, leaving 16 bases between them. The CDR3 has 15 amino acids. For the CDR3, the DNA is TGTGCCAGCAGGGGGCAGTCTCCTTATAACACTGAAGCTTTCTTT. Translated, it gives CASRGQSPYNTEAFF.

The chain carries TRBV2 and TRBJ2-3; D perhaps matches TRBD1 (5 bases). CDR1 SNHLY and CDR2 FYNNEI come from the germline V gene. This CDR3 region has 15 residues. The V end lost 6 bases, the J end lost 2 bases, and 15 bases lay between the germline ends. CDR3 in DNA: TGTGCCAGCAGGCATCCAGGACATCCCACAGATACGCAGTATTTT. Its protein product is CASRHPGHPTDTQYF.

The CDR3 bases are TGTGCCAGGTCTTTTTTGAGTTTGGCTAGCGGGGGGGCGGTCTACGAGCAGTACTTC. Translated, it gives CARSFLSLASGGAVYEQYF. This sequence joins TRBV5-4 and TRBJ2-7; 12 positions agree with TRBD2. The CDR3 spans 19 residues. Looked up from germline, CDR1 is SGHNT and CDR2 is YYREEE (reference sequence). J was trimmed by 3 bases and V by 8 bases; bases with no gene match: 21.

In its sample, this clone was seen once. This chain links TRBV25-1 with TRBJ1-6; the D is unclear. The CDR3 is 13 residues long. V was clipped by 6 bases and J by 7 bases, with 10 bases between them. CDR1 and CDR2 from the germline V gene are MGHDK and SYGVNS. The CDR3 region has the DNA TGTGCCAGCAGAATCCAGGAAAATTCACCCCTCCACTTT. It yields the protein CASRIQENSPLHF.

This rearrangement joins TRBV11-2 to TRBJ1-6; D uncertain. The CDR3 length is 17 residues. Germline lookup yields CDR1 SGHAT and CDR2 FQNNGV. The V and J ends lost 2 bases and 5 bases respectively, with 16 bases between them. CDR3 sequence: CASSLSSHRNNNSPLHF. The CDR3 DNA reads as TGTGCCAGCAGCTTATCAAGTCACAGAAACAATAATTCACCCCTCCACTTT.

The chain couples TRBV10-3 to TRBJ2-7, with 11 bases that match TRBD2. Unmatched junction bases numbered 5, after V lost 4 bases and J lost 0 bases. CDR3 size: 16 residues. Germline V CDR1 and CDR2: ENHRY, SYGVKD. CDR3 DNA: TGTGCCATCAGTGCCACTAGCGGGGGCGCCTCCTACGAGCAGTACTTC. It specifies CAISATSGGASYEQYF.

This chain joins TRBV6-5 and TRBJ1-2; D remains ambiguous. This CDR3 is 15 amino acids long. Trimming left V 7 bases short and J 2 bases short, with 17 bases between. From germline, CDR1 is MNHEY and CDR2 SVGAGI. The CDR3 DNA reads TGTGCCAGCATCCTAGATCCGACGGGAAACTATGGCTACACCTTC. Translation gives CASILDPTGNYGYTF.

The V call is TRBV10-1, the J call TRBJ1-1; D is undetermined. The CDR3 extends over 13 amino acids. Germline lookup yields CDR1 WNHNN and CDR2 SYGVQD (reference sequence). Trimming shortened V by 4 bases and J by 1 base, and 7 bases separated the two germline ends. The DNA for the CDR3 is TGCGCCAGCAGTGTCCCTCGGAACACTGAAGCTTTCTTT. Translating gives CASSVPRNTEAFF.

V and J are TRBV18 and TRBJ2-7; 10 nucleotides match TRBD1. Germline trimming cut 2 bases from V and 5 bases from J; bases unmatched to any gene: 9. The CDR3 extends over 16 amino acids. Germline CDR1 reads KGHSH; CDR2 reads LQKENI. The CDR3 loop is CASSPITTGGKNEQYF. The CDR3, as DNA: TGTGCCAGCTCACCAATTACGACAGGGGGCAAGAACGAGCAGTACTTC. Combining the CDR3 with reference TRBV18 and TRBJ2-7 gives the whole variable domain NAGVMQNPRHLVRRRGQEARLRCSPMKGHSHVYWYRQLPEEGLKFMVYLQKENIIDESGMPKERFSAEFPKEGPSILRIQQVVRGDSAAYFCASSPITTGGKNEQYFGPGTRLTVT.

The gene calls are TRBV12-5 and TRBJ1-3, with 8 bases matching TRBD1. The trim removed 6 bases at V and 1 base at J, leaving 5 bases unmatched. The CDR3 runs to 15 residues. Germline CDR1 is LGHNT and CDR2 is FRNRAP. The CDR3 nucleotides read TGTGCTAGTGGGTGGACAGGGCGGTCTGGAAACACCATATATTTT. This encodes CASGWTGRSGNTIYF.